This TCR beta chain was sequenced in a study of T-cell reconstitution after alpha-beta-depleted transplantation in children. Study results and caveats: When one year had passed after transplant, most T-cell counts and diversity came from newly produced T cells. Reportedly, roughly two months post-transplant, alpha-beta T cells arose from several hundred expanded graft clones.

This CDR3 has 11 amino acids. With 10 bases clipped from V and 14 bases from J, the junction kept 10 bases outside the gene matches. During its preparation, the TCRbeta library received unique molecular identifiers. TCRdb processed the PCR reads anew with MiXCR; each CDR3 protein has one entry. Of about 110,000 distinct CDR3 sequences listed, approximately 6% are singletons. On this clonotype itself: The antigen is not known.

This rearrangement joins TRBV12-3 or TRBV12-4 to TRBJ2-1, with 8 bases that match TRBD2. The origin of this receptor is a male patient between 2 and 15 years old who had a stem cell transplant for acute lymphoblastic leukemia, so the T cells may come from the graft donor. Sequencing was performed on PBMCs, mostly from graft donor cells, taken 360 days after TCRalphabeta/CD19-depleted stem cell transplant. CDR3 loop: CATVGGGREFF. CDR3 in DNA: TGTGCCACCGTCGGGGGGGGGCGGGAGTTCTTC.